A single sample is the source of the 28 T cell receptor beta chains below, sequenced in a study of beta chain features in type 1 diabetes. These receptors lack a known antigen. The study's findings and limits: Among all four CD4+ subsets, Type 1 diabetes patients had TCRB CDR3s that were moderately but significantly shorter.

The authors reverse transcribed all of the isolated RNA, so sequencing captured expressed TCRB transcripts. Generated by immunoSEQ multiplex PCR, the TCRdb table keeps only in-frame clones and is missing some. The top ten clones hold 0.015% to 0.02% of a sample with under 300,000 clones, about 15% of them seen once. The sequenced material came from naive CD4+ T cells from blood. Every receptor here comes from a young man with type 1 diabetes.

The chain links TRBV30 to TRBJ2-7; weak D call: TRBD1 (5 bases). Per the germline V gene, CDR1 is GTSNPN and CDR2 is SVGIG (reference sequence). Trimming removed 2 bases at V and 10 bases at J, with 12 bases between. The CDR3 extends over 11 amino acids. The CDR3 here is CAWSRDSAQYF. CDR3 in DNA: TGTGCCTGGAGTCGAGACAGCGCTCAGTACTTC.

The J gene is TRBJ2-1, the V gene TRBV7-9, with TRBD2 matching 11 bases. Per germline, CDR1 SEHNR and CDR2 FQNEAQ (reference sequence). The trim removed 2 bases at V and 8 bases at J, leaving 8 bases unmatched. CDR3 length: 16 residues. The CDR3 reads CASSLTLAGGWDEQFF. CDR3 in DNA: TGTGCCAGCAGCTTAACTCTAGCGGGAGGCTGGGATGAGCAGTTCTTC. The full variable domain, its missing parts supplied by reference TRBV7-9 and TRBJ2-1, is DTGVSQNPRHKITKRGQNVTFRCDPISEHNRLYWYRQTLGQGPEFLTYFQNEAQLEKSRLLSDRFSAERPKGSFSTLEIQRTEQGDSAMYLCASSLTLAGGWDEQFFGPGTRLTVL.

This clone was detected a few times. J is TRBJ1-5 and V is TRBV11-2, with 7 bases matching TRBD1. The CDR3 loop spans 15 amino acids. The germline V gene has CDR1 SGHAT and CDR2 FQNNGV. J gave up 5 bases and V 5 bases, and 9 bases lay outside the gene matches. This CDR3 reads CASSPGQRPDQPQHF. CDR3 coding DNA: TGTGCCAGCAGCCCGGGACAGAGGCCTGATCAGCCCCAGCATTTT.

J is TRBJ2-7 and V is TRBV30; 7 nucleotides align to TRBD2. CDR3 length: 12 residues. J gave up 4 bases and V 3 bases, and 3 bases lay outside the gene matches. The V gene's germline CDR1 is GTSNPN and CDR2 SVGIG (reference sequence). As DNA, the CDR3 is TGTGCCTGGAGGGGGGAGGGATACGAGCAGTACTTC. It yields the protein CAWRGEGYEQYF.

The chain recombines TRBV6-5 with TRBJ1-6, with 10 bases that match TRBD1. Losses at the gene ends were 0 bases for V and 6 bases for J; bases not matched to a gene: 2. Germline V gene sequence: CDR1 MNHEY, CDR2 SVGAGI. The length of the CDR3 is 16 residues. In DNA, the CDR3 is TGTGCCAGCAGTTACTCTGGGACAGGGGTTAATTCACCCCTCCACTTT. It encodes CASSYSGTGVNSPLHF.

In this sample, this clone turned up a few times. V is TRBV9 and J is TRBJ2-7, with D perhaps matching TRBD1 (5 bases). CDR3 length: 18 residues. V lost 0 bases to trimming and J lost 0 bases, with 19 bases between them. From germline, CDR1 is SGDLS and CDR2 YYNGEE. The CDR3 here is CASSVVTGYRTSSYEQYF. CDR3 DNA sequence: TGTGCCAGCAGCGTAGTTACGGGTTACAGGACGAGCTCCTACGAGCAGTACTTC.

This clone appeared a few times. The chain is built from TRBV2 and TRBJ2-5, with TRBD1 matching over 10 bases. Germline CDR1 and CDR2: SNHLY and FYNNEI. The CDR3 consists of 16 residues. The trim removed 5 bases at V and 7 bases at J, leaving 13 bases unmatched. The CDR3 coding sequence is TGTGCCAGCAGTTTTACGTTCCGGGACAGGGGAGGGACCCAGTACTTC. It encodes CASSFTFRDRGGTQYF.

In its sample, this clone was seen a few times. The chain's CDR3 is CAWSPTGVHGYTF. The CDR3 region has the DNA TGTGCCTGGAGTCCGACAGGGGTCCATGGCTACACCTTC. The chain couples TRBV30 to TRBJ1-2; 8 nucleotides match TRBD1. Trimming cost V 2 bases and J 6 bases; bases outside gene matches: 5. This CDR3 spans 13 amino acids. Germline assignment: CDR1 GTSNPN and CDR2 SVGIG (reference sequence).

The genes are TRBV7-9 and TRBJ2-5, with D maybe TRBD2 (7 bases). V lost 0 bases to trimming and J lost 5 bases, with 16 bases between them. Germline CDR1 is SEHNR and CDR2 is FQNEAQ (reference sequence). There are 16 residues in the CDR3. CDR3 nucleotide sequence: TGTGCCAGCAGCTTAGCGCGGGGGACACCGGGGGAGACCCAGTACTTC. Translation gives CASSLARGTPGETQYF.

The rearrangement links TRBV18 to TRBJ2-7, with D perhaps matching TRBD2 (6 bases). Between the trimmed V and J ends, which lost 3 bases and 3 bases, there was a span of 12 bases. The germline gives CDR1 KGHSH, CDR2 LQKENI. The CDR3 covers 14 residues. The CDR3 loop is CASSPGGGFYEQYF. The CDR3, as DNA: TGTGCCAGCTCACCCGGGGGAGGTTTCTACGAGCAGTACTTC.

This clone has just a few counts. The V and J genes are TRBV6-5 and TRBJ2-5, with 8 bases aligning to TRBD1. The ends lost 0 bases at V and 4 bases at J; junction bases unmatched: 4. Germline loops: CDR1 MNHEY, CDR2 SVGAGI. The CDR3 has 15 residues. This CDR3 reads CASSYSGQVGETQYF. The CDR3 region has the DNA TGTGCCAGCAGTTACTCGGGACAGGTGGGAGAGACCCAGTACTTC.

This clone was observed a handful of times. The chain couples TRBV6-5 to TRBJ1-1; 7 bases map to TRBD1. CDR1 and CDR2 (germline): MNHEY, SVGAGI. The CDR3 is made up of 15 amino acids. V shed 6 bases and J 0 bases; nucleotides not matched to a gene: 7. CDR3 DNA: TGTGCCAGCAGCCAGGACAGGATCATGAACACTGAAGCTTTCTTT. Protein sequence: CASSQDRIMNTEAFF.

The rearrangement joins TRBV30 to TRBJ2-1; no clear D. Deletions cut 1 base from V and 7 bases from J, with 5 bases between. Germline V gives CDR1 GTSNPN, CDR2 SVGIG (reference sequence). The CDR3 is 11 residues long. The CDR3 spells CAWSDENEQFF. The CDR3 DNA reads TGTGCCTGGAGTGATGAGAATGAGCAGTTCTTC.

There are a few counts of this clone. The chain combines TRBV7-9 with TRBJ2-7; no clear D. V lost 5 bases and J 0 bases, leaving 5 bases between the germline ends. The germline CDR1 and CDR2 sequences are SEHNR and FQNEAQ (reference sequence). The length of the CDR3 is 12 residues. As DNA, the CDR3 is TGTGCCAGCAGCGTGAGCTCCTACGAGCAGTACTTC. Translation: CASSVSSYEQYF.

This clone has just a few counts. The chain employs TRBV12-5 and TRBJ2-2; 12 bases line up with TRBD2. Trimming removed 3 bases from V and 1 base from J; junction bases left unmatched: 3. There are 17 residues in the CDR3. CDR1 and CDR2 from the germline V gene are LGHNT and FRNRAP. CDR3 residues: CASGFRTSGVNTGELFF. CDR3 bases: TGTGCTAGTGGTTTCCGGACTAGCGGGGTGAACACCGGGGAGCTGTTTTTT.

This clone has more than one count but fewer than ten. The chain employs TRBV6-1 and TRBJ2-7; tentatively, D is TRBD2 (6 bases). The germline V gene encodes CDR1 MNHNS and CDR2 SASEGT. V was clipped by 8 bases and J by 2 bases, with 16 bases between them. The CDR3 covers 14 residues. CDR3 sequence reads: CASSTGGGPYEQYF. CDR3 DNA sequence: TGTGCCAGCTCGACCGGGGGTGGCCCCTACGAGCAGTACTTC.

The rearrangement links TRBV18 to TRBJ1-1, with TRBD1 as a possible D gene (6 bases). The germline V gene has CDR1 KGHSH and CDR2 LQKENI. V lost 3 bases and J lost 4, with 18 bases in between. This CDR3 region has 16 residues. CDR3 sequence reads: CASSPPGTRGVTEAFF. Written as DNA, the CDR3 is TGTGCCAGCTCACCCCCCGGGACAAGAGGGGTCACTGAAGCTTTCTTT.

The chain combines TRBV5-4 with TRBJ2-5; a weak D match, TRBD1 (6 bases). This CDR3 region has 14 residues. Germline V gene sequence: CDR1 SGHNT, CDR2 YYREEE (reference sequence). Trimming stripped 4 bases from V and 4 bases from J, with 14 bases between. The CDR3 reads CASSRGQQAETQYF. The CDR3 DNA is TGTGCCAGCAGCCGAGGACAGCAAGCAGAGACCCAGTACTTC.

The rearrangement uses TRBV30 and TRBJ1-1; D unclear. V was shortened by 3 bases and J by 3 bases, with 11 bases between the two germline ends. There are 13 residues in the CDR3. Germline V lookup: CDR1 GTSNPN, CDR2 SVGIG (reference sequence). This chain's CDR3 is CAWRIDGDTEAFF. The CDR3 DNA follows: TGTGCCTGGAGAATCGACGGGGACACTGAAGCTTTCTTT.

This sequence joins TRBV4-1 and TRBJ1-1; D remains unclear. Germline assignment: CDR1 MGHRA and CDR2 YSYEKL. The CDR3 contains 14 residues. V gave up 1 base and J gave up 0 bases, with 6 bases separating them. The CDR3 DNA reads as TGCGCCAGCAGCCAAGGTCGGGTGAACACTGAAGCTTTCTTT. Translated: CASSQGRVNTEAFF.

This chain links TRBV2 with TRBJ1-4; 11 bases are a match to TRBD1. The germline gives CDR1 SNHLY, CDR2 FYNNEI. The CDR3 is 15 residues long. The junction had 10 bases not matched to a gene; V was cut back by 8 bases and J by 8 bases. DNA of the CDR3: TGTGCCAGCGACCAAACCGGGACAGGGGGGGAAAAACTGTTTTTT. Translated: CASDQTGTGGEKLFF. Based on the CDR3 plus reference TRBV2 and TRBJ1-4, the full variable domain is EPEVTQTPSHQVTQMGQEVILRCVPISNHLYFYWYRQILGQKVEFLVSFYNNEISEKSEIFDDQFSVERPDGSNFTLKIRSTKLEDSAMYFCASDQTGTGGEKLFFGSGTQLSVL.

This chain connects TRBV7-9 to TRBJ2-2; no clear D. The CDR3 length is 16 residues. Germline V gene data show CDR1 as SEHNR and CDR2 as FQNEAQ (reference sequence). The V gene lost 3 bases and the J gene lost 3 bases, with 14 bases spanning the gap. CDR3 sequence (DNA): TGTGCCAGCAGCTTTGGTGGTAGTTCGGACACCGGGGAGCTGTTTTTT. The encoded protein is CASSFGGSSDTGELFF.

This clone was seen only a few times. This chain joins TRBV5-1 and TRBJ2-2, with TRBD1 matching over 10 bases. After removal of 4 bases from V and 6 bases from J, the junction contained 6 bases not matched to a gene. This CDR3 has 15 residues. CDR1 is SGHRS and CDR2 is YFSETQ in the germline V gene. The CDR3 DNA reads TGCGCCAGCAGCACCGGGACAGGGGCCCCCGGGGAGCTGTTTTTT. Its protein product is CASSTGTGAPGELFF. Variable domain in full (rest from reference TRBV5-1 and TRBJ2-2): KAGVTQTPRYLIKTRGQQVTLSCSPISGHRSVSWYQQTPGQGLQFLFEYFSETQRNKGNFPGRFSGRQFSNSRSEMNVSTLELGDSALYLCASSTGTGAPGELFFGEGSRLTVL.

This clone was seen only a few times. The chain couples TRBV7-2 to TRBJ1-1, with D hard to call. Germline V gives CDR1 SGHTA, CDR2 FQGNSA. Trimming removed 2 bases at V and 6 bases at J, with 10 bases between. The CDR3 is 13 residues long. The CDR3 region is CASSLFTGPEAFF. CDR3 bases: TGTGCCAGCAGCTTATTCACGGGTCCTGAAGCTTTCTTT.

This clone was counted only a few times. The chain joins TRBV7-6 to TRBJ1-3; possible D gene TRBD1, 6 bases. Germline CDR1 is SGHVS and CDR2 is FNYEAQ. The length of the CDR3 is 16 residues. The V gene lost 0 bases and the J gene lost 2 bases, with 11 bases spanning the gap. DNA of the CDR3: TGTGCCAGCAGCTTAGCGATTTCAGGGGCTGGAAACACCATATATTTT. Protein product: CASSLAISGAGNTIYF.

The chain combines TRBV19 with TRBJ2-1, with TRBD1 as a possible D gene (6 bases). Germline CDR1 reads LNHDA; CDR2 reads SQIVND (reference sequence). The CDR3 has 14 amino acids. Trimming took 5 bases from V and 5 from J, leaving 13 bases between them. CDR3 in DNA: TGTGCCAGTAGTGACAGGCTCCTCAACAATGAGCAGTTCTTC. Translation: CASSDRLLNNEQFF.

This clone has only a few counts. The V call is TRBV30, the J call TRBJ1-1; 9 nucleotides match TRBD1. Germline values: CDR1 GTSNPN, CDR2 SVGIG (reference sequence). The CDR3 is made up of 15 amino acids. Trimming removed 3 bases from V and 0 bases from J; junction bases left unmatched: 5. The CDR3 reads CAWSYRDRVNTEAFF. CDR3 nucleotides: TGTGCCTGGAGCTATCGGGACAGGGTGAACACTGAAGCTTTCTTT.

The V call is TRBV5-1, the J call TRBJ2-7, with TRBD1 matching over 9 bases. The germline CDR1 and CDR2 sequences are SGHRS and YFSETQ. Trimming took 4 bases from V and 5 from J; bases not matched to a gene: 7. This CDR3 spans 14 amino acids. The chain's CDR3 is CASSVGQGLNEQYF. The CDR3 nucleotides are TGCGCCAGCAGCGTGGGACAGGGTCTCAACGAGCAGTACTTC. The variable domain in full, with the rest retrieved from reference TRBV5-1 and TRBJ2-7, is KAGVTQTPRYLIKTRGQQVTLSCSPISGHRSVSWYQQTPGQGLQFLFEYFSETQRNKGNFPGRFSGRQFSNSRSEMNVSTLELGDSALYLCASSVGQGLNEQYFGPGTRLTVT.